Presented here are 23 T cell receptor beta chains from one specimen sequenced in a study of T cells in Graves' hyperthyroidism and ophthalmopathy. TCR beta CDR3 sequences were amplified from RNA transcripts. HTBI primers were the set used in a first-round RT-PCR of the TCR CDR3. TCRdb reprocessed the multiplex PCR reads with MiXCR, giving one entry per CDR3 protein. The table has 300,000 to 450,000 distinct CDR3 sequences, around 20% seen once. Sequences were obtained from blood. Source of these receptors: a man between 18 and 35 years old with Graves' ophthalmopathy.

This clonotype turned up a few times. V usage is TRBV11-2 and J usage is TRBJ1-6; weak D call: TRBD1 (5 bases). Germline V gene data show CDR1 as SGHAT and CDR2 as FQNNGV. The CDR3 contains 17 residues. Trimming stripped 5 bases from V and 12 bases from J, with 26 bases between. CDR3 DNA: TGTGCCAGCAGCCCCGAGGGTGGTGGGCCAGGGAGGATACCCCTCCACTTT. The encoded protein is CASSPEGGGPGRIPLHF. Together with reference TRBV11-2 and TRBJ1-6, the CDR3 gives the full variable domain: EAGVAQSPRYKIIEKRQSVAFWCNPISGHATLYWYQQILGQGPKLLIQFQNNGVVDDSQLPKDRFSAERLKGVDSTLKIQPAKLEDSAVYLCASSPEGGGPGRIPLHFGNGTRLTVT.

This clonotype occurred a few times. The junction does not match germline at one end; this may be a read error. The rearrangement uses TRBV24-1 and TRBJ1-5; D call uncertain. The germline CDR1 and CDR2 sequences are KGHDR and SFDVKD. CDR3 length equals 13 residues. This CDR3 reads CATSDARYQPQHF. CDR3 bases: TGTGCCACCAGTGATGCCAGATATCAGCCTCAGCATTTT.

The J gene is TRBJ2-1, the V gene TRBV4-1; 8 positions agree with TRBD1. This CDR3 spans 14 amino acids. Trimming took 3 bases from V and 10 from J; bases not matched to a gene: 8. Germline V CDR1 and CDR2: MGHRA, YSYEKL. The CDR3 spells CASSHVQGALEQFF. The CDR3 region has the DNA TGCGCCAGCAGCCACGTCCAGGGGGCTTTGGAGCAGTTCTTC.

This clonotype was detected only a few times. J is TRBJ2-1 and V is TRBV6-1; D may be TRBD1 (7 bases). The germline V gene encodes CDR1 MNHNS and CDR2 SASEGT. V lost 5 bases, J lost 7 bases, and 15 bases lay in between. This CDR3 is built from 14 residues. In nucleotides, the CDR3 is TGTGCCAGCAGTCGCAGGGGGGTAGGGAATGAGCAGTTCTTC. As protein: CASSRRGVGNEQFF.

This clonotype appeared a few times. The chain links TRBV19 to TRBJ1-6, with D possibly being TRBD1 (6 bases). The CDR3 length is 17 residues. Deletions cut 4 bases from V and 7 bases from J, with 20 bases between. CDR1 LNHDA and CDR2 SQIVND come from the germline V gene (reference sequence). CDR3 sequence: CASSRGHQAQGNSPLHF. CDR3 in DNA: TGTGCCAGTAGTAGGGGACACCAAGCCCAAGGGAATTCACCCCTCCACTTT.

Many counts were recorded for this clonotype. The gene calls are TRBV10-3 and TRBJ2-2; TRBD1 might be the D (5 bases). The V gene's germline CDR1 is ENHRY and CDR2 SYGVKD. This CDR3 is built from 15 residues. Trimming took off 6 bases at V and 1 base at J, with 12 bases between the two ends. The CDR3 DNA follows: TGTGCCATCAGCGTTGGACAAGAGAACACCGGGGAGCTGTTTTTT. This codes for CAISVGQENTGELFF.

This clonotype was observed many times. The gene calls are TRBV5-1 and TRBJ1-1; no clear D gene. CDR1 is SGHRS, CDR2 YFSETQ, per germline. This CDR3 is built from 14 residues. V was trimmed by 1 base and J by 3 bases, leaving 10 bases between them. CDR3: CASSLLGGDTEAFF. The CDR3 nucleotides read TGCGCCAGCAGCTTGTTAGGCGGGGACACTGAAGCTTTCTTT.

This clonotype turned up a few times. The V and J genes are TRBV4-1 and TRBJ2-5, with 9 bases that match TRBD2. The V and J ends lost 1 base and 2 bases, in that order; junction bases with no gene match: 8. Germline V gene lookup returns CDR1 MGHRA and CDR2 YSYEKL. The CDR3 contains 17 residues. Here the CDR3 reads CASSQGRRGGSQETQYF. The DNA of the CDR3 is TGCGCCAGCAGCCAAGGCCGGCGGGGGGGCAGTCAAGAGACCCAGTACTTC.

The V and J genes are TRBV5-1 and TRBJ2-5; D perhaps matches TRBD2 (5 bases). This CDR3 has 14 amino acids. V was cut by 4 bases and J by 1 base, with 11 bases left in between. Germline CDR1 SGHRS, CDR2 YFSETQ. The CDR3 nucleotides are TGCGCCAGCAGCCGGACGGACTCCCAAGAGACCCAGTACTTC. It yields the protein CASSRTDSQETQYF.

The DNA of the CDR3 is TGTGCCAGCAGCTTAGGGACTAGCGTCGGCAATGAGCAGTTCTTC. Amino acids: CASSLGTSVGNEQFF. The V call is TRBV7-2, the J call TRBJ2-1; TRBD2 matches 9 bases. The CDR3 runs 15 residues. V dropped 1 base and J dropped 6; count of bases not matched to a gene: 4. Germline CDR1 SGHTA, CDR2 FQGNSA.

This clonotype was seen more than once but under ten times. CDR3 sequence (DNA): TGTGCCAGCAGGAGGGAAACGGGCACCGGGGAGCTGTTTTTT. Its protein is CASRRETGTGELFF. This rearrangement joins TRBV6-1 to TRBJ2-2, with D maybe TRBD2 (5 bases). Deletions cut 6 bases from V and 4 bases from J, with 12 bases between. Germline V lookup: CDR1 MNHNS, CDR2 SASEGT. The CDR3 has 14 amino acids.

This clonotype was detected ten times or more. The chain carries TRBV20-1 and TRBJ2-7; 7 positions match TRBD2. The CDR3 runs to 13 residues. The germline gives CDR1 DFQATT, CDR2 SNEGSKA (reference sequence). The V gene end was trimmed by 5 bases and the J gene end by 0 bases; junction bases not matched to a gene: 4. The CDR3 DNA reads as TGCAGTGCTTCCCCGGGGGGCTCCTACGAGCAGTACTTC. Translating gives CSASPGGSYEQYF.

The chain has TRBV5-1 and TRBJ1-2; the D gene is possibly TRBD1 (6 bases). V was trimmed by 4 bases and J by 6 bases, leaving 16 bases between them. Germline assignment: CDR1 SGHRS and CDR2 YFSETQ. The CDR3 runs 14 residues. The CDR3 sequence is CASSQGTLSNGYTF. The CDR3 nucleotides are TGCGCCAGCAGCCAAGGGACACTCTCGAATGGCTACACCTTC.

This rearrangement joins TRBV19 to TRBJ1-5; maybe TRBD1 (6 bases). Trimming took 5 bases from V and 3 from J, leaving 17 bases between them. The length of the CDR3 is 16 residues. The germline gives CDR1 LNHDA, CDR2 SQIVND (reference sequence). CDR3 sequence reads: CASSLGGGAINQPQHF. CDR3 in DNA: TGTGCCAGTAGTCTCGGAGGGGGGGCCATCAATCAGCCCCAGCATTTT.

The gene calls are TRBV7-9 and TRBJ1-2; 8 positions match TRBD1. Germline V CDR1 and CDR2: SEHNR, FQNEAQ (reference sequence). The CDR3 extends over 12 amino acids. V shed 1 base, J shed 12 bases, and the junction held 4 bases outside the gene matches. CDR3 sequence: CASSLVDRGHTF. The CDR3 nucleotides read TGTGCCAGCAGCTTAGTAGACAGGGGCCACACCTTC.

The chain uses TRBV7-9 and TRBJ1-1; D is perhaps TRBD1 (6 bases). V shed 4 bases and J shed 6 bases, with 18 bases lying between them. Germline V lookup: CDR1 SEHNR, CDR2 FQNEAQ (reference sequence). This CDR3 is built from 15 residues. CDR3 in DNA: TGTGCCAGCAGCTCGAGCGGGGGCTATGACCCTGAAGCTTTCTTT. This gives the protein CASSSSGGYDPEAFF.

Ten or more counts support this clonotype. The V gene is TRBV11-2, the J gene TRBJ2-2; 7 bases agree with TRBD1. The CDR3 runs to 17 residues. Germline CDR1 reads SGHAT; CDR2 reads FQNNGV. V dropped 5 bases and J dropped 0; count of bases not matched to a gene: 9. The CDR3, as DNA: TGTGCCAGCAGCCTCCGTACCGGGACAGCGAACACCGGGGAGCTGTTTTTT. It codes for CASSLRTGTANTGELFF.

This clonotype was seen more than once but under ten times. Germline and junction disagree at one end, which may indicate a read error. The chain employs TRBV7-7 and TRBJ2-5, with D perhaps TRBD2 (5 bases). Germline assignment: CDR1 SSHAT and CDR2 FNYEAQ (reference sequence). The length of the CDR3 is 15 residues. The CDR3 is CASSPSPSGRETQYF. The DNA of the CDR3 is TGTGCTAGCAGCCCTAGCCCGTCGGGTCGTGAGACCCAGTACTTC.

The CDR3 nucleotides are TGTGCCAGCAGCCAATACCGGATCTACAATGAGCAGTTCTTC. Translation: CASSQYRIYNEQFF. The chain employs TRBV3-1 and TRBJ2-1; D gene unclear. From germline, CDR1 is LGHDT and CDR2 YNNKEL (reference sequence). Between the trimmed V and J ends, which lost 2 bases and 3 bases, there was a span of 8 bases. The CDR3 spans 14 residues.

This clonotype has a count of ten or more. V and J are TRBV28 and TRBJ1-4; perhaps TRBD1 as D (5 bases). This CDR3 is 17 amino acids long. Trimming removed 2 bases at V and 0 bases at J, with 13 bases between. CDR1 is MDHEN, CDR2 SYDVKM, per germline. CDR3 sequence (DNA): TGTGCCAGCAGTTTAGCCCTCGGGGGAGCAACTAATGAAAAACTGTTTTTT. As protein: CASSLALGGATNEKLFF.

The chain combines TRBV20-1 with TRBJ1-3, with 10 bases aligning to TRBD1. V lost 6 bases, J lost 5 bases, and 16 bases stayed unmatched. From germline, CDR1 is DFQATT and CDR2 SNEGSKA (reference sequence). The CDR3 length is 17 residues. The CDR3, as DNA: TGCAGTGCAGAGGATCATCGGGACAGGGGATCGAGAAACACCATATATTTT. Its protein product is CSAEDHRDRGSRNTIYF.

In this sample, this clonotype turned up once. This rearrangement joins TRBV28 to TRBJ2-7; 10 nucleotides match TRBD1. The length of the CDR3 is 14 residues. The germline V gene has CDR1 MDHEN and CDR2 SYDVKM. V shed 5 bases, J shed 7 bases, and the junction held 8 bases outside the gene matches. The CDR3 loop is CASSTPDRGDEQYF. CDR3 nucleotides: TGTGCCAGCAGTACCCCGGACAGGGGGGATGAGCAGTACTTC.

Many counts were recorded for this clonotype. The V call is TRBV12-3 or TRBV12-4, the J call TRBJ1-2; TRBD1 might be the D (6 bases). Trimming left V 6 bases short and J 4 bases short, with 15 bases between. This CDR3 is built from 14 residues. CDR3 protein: CASSPTGLVYGYTF. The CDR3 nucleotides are TGTGCCAGCAGCCCTACAGGGTTGGTCTATGGCTACACCTTC.